This section outlines one TCR beta chain sequence together with its context. The CDR3 totals 15 residues. Germline trimming cut 4 bases from V and 5 bases from J; bases unmatched to any gene: 7. CDR1 SNHLY and CDR2 FYNNEI come from the germline V gene. This sample stems from a study of blood T cell repertoires in COVID-19. Background on the study: Collection of acute and convalescent COVID-19 samples took place in the United States, Italy and Spain. PBMCs, B-cell-depleted T cells, or T cells provided the cDNA or gDNA that made up the material.

Authors' processing steps: Reference gene primers were amplified, and this amplification served to estimate nucleated cell counts. TCRdb keeps only in-frame clones here, not all; method: immunoSEQ multiplex PCR. V and J calls and clone size are given by that table; D and trimming were obtained from the DNA. Among 200,000 to 250,000 clones listed, about three quarters were seen once. V gene TRBV2 combines with J gene TRBJ2-5; TRBD2 aligns across 10 bases. Sequencing was carried out using peripheral blood. The TCR comes from a woman between 65 and 79 years old with acute or convalescent COVID-19. The CDR3 DNA sequence: TGTGCCAGCAGTGTGATTAGCGGGGGGTCGGAGACCCAGTACTTC. It yields the protein CASSVISGGSETQYF.